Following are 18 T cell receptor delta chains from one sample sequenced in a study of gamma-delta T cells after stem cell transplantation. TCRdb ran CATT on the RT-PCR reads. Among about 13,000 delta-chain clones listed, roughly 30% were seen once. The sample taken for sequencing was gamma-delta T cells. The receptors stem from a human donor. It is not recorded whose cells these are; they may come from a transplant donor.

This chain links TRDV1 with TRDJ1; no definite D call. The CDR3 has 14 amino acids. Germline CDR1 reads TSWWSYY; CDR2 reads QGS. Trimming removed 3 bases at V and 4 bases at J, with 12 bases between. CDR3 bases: TGTGCTCTTGGGGACCCCCCACAAGGCGATAAACTCATCTTT. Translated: CALGDPPQGDKLIF.

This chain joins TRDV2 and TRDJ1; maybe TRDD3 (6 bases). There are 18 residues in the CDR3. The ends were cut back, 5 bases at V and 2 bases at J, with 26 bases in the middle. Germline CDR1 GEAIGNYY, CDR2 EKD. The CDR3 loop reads CACAARFPAVLGTDKLIF. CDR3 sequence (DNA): TGTGCCTGTGCTGCCCGTTTTCCTGCAGTACTGGGAACCGATAAACTCATCTTT.

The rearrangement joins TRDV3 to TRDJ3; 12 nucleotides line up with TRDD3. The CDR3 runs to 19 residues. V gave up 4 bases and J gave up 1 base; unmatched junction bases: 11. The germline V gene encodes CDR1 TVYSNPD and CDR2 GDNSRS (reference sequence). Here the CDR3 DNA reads TGTGCCTCCCCCTTCCTACTGGGGGATACATCCTGGGACACCCGACAGATGTTTTTC. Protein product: CASPFLLGDTSWDTRQMFF.

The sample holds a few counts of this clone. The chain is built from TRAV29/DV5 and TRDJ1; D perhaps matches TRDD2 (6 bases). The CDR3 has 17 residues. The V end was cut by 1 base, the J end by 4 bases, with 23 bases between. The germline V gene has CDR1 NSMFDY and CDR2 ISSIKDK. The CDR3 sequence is CAASPAFRDDFSDKLIF. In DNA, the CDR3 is TGTGCAGCAAGCCCGGCCTTCCGGGATGACTTCAGCGATAAACTCATCTTT.

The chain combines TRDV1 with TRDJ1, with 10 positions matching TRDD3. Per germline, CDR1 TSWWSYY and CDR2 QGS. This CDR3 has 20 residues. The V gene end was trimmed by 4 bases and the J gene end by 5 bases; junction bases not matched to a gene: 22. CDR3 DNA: TGTGCTCTTGGGGCGAAATACGGGGGATACGGGGTAATTACCACGGATAAACTCATCTTT. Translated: CALGAKYGGYGVITTDKLIF.

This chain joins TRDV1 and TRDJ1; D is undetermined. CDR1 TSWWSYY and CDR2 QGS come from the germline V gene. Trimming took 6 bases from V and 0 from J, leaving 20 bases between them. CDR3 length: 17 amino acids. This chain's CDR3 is CALGYARWLCYTDKLIF. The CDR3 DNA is TGTGCTCTTGGCTACGCCAGATGGCTGTGCTACACCGATAAACTCATCTTT.

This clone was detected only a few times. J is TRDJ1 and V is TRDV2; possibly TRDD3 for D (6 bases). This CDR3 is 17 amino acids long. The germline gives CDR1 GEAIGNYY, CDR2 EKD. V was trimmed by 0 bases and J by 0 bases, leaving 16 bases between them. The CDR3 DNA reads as TGTGCCTGTGACACCCTTTACTGGGAGGGATACACCGATAAACTCATCTTT. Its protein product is CACDTLYWEGYTDKLIF.

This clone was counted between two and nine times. The CDR3 DNA follows: TGTGCCTGTGACCTGGGCTGGGGGGCCCCGTACACCGATAAACTCATCTTT. It codes for CACDLGWGAPYTDKLIF. V and J are TRDV2 and TRDJ1, with TRDD3 matching over 7 bases. Germline trimming cut 3 bases from V and 0 bases from J; bases unmatched to any gene: 12. The CDR3 consists of 17 residues. Germline V gene data show CDR1 as GEAIGNYY and CDR2 as EKD.

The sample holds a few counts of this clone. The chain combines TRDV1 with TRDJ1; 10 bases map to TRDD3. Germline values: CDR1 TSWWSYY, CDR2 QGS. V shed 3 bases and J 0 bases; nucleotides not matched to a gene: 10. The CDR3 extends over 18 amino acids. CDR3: CALGETRVTGGYTDKLIF. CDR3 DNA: TGTGCTCTTGGGGAGACGAGGGTTACTGGGGGATACACCGATAAACTCATCTTT.

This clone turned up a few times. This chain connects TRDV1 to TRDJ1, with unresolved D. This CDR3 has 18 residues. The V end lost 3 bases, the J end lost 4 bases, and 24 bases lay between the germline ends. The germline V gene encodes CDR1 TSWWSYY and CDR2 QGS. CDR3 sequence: CALGDAIAPGGCHDKLIF. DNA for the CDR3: TGTGCTCTTGGGGACGCAATTGCCCCCGGAGGCTGTCACGATAAACTCATCTTT.

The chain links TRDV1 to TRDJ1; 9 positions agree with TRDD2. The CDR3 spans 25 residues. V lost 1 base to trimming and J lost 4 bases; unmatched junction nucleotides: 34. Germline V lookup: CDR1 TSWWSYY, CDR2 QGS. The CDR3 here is CALGERPPSYVDGRGPGGAIDKLIF. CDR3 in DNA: TGTGCTCTTGGGGAACGTCCTCCTTCCTACGTAGATGGCCGCGGTCCCGGTGGGGCAATCGATAAACTCATCTTT.

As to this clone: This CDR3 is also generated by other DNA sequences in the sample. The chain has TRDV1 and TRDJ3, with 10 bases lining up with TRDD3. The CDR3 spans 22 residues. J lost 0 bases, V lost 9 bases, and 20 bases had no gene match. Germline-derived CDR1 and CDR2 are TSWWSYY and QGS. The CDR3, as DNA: TGTGCTCTCGCCAGCCTTCCCCGTACTGGGGGATGTCCCTCCTGGGACACCCGACAGATGTTTTTC. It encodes CALASLPRTGGCPSWDTRQMFF.

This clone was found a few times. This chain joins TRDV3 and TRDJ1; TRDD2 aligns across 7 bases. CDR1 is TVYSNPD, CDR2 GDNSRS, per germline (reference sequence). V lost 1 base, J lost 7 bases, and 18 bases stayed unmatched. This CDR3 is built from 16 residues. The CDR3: CAFTFLRIGGNLKLIF. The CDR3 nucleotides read TGTGCCTTTACCTTCCTCCGAATTGGTGGGAACCTTAAACTCATCTTT. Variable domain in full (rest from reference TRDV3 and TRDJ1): CDKVTQSSPDQTVASGSEVVLLCTYDTVYSNPDLFWYRIRPDYSFQFVFYGDNSRSEGADFTQGRFSVKHILTQKAFHLVISPVRTEDSATYYCAFTFLRIGGNLKLIFGKGTRVTVEP.

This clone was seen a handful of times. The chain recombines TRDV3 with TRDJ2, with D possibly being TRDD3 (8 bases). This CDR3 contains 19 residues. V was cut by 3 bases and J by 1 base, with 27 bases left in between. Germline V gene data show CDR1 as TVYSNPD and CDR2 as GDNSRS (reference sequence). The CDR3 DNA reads TGTGCCTTCCCCCCCTTCCTCGAAGTGGGGGATGGTTTGACAGCACAACTCTTCTTT. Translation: CAFPPFLEVGDGLTAQLFF.

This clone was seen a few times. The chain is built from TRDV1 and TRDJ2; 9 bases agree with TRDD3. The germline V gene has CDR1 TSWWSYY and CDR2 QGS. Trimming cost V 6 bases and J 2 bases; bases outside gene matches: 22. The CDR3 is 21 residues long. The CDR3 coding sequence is TGTGCTCTTGGAGAAACGTGTTTAGGAGGGGGGATACCTCCCTTGACAGCACAACTCTTCTTT. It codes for CALGETCLGGGIPPLTAQLFF.

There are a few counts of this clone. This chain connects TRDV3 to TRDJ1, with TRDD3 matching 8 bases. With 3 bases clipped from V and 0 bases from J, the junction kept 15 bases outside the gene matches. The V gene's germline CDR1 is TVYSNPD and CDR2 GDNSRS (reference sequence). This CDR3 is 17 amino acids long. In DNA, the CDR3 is TGTGCCTTCATTTCCCATCACTGGGGGCTATACACCGATAAACTCATCTTT. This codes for CAFISHHWGLYTDKLIF.

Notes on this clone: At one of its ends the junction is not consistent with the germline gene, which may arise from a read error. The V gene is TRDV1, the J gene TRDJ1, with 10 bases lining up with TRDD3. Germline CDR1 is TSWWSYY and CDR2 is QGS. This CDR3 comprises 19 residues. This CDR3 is CAIGESTSTGGFFTDKLIF. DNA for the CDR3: TGTGCTATTGGGGAATCTACCTCGACTGGGGGATTTTTCACCGATAAACTCATCTTT.

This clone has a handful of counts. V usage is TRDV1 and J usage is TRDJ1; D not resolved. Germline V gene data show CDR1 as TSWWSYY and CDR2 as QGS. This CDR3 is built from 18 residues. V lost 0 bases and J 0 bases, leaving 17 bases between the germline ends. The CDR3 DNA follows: TGTGCTCTTGGGGAACTTAACCGAGTCTGGCCTTACACCGATAAACTCATCTTT. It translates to CALGELNRVWPYTDKLIF.